This T cell receptor beta chain was found in a study of Graves' ophthalmopathy and Graves' hyperthyroidism. Germline CDR1 SGHAT, CDR2 FQDESV (reference sequence). The length of the CDR3 is 17 residues. The ends lost 0 bases at V and 5 bases at J; junction bases unmatched: 12. Amplification of TCR beta CDR3 regions used RNA transcripts. HTBI primers served in a first-round RT-PCR, which a second-round multiplex PCR followed. MiXCR was run by TCRdb on the multiplex PCR reads, yielding one entry per CDR3 protein. Of hundreds of thousands of distinct CDR3 sequences in the sample, about 24% are singletons; the top ten hold roughly 7.4%.

The chain combines TRBV11-1 with TRBJ1-1; TRBD1 agrees at 7 bases. Sample: peripheral blood. This sequence originates from a young woman with stable Graves' hyperthyroidism. Some clones in this sample may be carry-over from other donors' samples. The CDR3, as DNA: TGTGCCAGCAGCTTAGCATTTAAGGGGAGGGGGCCTACTGAAGCTTTCTTT. Encoded protein: CASSLAFKGRGPTEAFF.